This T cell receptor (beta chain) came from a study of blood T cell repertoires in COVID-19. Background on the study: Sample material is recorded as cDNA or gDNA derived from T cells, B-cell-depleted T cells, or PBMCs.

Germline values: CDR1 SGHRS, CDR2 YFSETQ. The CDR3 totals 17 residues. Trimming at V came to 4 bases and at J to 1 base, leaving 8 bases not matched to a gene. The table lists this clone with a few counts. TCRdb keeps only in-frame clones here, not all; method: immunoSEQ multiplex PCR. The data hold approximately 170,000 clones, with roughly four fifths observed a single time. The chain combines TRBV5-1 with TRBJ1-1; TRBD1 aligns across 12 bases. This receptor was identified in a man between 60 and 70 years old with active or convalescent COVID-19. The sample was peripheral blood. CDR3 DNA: TGCGCCAGCAGCGCGGGACAGGGGGCCATTGGGAACACTGAAGCTTTCTTT. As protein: CASSAGQGAIGNTEAFF.